Presented here are 27 T cell receptor beta chains from one specimen sequenced in a study of T-cell reconstitution after alpha-beta-depleted transplantation in children. Construction of the TCRbeta library involved unique molecular identifiers. MiXCR, applied by TCRdb to the PCR reads, yields one record per CDR3 protein. The sample shows approximately 240,000 distinct CDR3 sequences, under 13% of them seen only once. This sample comprised PBMCs, obtained before TCRalphabeta/CD19-depleted stem cell transplant. These receptor sequences come from a child less than two years old with acute myeloid leukemia, due to receive a stem cell transplant.

This clonotype was counted a single time. One junction end disagrees with the germline gene, perhaps due to a read error. The V gene is TRBV10-3, the J gene TRBJ2-1; 11 nucleotides line up with TRBD2. Germline loops: CDR1 ENHRY, CDR2 SYGVKD. This CDR3 region has 18 residues. The CDR3 sequence: CTISSGRARDRLANEQFF. The CDR3 nucleotides are TGTACCATCAGTAGCGGGAGGGCAAGGGATCGCCTAGCCAATGAGCAGTTCTTC.

This clonotype showed up many times. The chain links TRBV30 to TRBJ2-1, with 10 bases lining up with TRBD2. The CDR3 is 13 amino acids. J lost 7 bases, V lost 4 bases, and 4 bases had no gene match. Per the germline V gene, CDR1 is GTSNPN and CDR2 is SVGIG (reference sequence). In DNA form, the CDR3 reads TGTGCCTGGACCAGCGGGAGGGGTAATGAGCAGTTCTTC. It codes for CAWTSGRGNEQFF.

This clonotype was detected ten times or more. The V call is TRBV24-1, the J call TRBJ2-1; 11 bases fit TRBD2. Looked up from germline, CDR1 is KGHDR and CDR2 is SFDVKD. The CDR3 totals 16 residues. V lost 5 bases and J lost 9; bases outside the gene matches: 11. The CDR3 sequence is CATSAPTSGRVAEQFF. The DNA of the CDR3 is TGTGCCACCAGTGCCCCAACTAGCGGGAGAGTCGCTGAGCAGTTCTTC.

This clonotype was counted at least ten times. J is TRBJ2-7 and V is TRBV2; 7 bases agree with TRBD1. CDR1 is SNHLY, CDR2 FYNNEI, per germline. J gave up 1 base and V 7 bases, and 7 bases lay outside the gene matches. There are 14 residues in the CDR3. The CDR3 nucleotides read TGTGCCAGCATGGTCGACAGGGCTTCCTACGAGCAGTACTTC. Translation: CASMVDRASYEQYF. Looking up the rest from reference TRBV2 and TRBJ2-7 gives the full variable domain: EPEVTQTPSHQVTQMGQEVILRCVPISNHLYFYWYRQILGQKVEFLVSFYNNEISEKSEIFDDQFSVERPDGSNFTLKIRSTKLEDSAMYFCASMVDRASYEQYFGPGTRLTVT.

V gene TRBV30 combines with J gene TRBJ2-3; 7 bases line up with TRBD1. From germline, CDR1 is GTSNPN and CDR2 SVGIG (reference sequence). The CDR3 spans 14 residues. With V trimmed by 0 bases and J by 2 bases, 2 bases remained unmatched. This chain's CDR3 is CAWSVGTDTDTQYF. The CDR3 DNA reads as TGTGCCTGGAGTGTAGGGACAGACACAGATACGCAGTATTTT.

The table lists this clonotype with many counts. The rearrangement uses TRBV6-1 and TRBJ2-1, with TRBD2 identical over 10 bases. Germline trimming cut 5 bases from V and 3 bases from J; bases unmatched to any gene: 4. Looked up from germline, CDR1 is MNHNS and CDR2 is SASEGT. The CDR3 totals 15 residues. In DNA, the CDR3 is TGTGCCAGCAGTACCCGGACTAGCGGCTACAATGAGCAGTTCTTC. This encodes CASSTRTSGYNEQFF.

This clonotype was picked up many times. The chain has TRBV20-1 and TRBJ2-3, with 12 nucleotides matching TRBD2. CDR3 length equals 15 residues. V lost 5 bases and J lost 1; bases outside the gene matches: 4. Germline V gene data show CDR1 as DFQATT and CDR2 as SNEGSKA (reference sequence). In nucleotides, the CDR3 is TGCAGTGCTCCTCGACTAGCGGGAGGCACAGATACGCAGTATTTT. Translation: CSAPRLAGGTDTQYF.

In this sample, this clonotype turned up many times. This chain joins TRBV5-4 and TRBJ1-4; a weak D match, TRBD1 (6 bases). Trimming took off 0 bases at V and 10 bases at J, with 19 bases between the two ends. CDR3 length: 16 amino acids. The germline V gene has CDR1 SGHNT and CDR2 YYREEE (reference sequence). The CDR3 is CASSLEGVRGAGKLFF. The CDR3 bases are TGTGCCAGCAGCTTGGAGGGCGTCAGGGGAGCAGGAAAACTGTTTTTT.

This clonotype was seen ten or more times. The V call is TRBV9, the J call TRBJ2-7; D might be TRBD1 or TRBD2, each matching 5 bases. The V gene lost 4 bases and the J gene lost 2 bases, with 13 bases spanning the gap. Germline CDR1 reads SGDLS; CDR2 reads YYNGEE. This CDR3 comprises 14 residues. CDR3 protein: CASSSTGRPYEQYF. The DNA for the CDR3 is TGTGCCAGCAGCAGCACGGGACGACCCTACGAGCAGTACTTC.

This clonotype occurred many times. The chain uses TRBV20-1 and TRBJ2-7; 7 bases fit TRBD1. Germline trimming cut 1 base from V and 5 bases from J; bases unmatched to any gene: 5. The CDR3 loop spans 13 amino acids. Germline CDR1 and CDR2: DFQATT and SNEGSKA (reference sequence). The CDR3 protein is CSARVGGGDEQYF. DNA of the CDR3: TGCAGTGCTAGAGTAGGGGGCGGCGACGAGCAGTACTTC.

This clonotype was picked up many times. In DNA form, the CDR3 reads TGCGCCAGCAGCTTGGAGAGGAGCTCCTACGAGCAGTACTTC. This gives the protein CASSLERSSYEQYF. This sequence joins TRBV5-1 and TRBJ2-7; D ambiguous. In germline, CDR1 is SGHRS, CDR2 YFSETQ. CDR3 length: 14 residues. V was cut by 0 bases and J by 0 bases, with 7 bases left in between.

This clonotype has a count of ten or more. This chain uses TRBV2 with TRBJ2-1; no clear D. From germline, CDR1 is SNHLY and CDR2 FYNNEI. The CDR3 runs to 12 residues. V dropped 4 bases and J dropped 9 bases, with 10 bases sitting between them. This chain's CDR3 is CASSVLLREQFF. In nucleotides, the CDR3 is TGTGCCAGCAGTGTACTTCTGCGTGAGCAGTTCTTC.

This clonotype occurred many times. The V and J genes are TRBV11-2 and TRBJ2-2, with D possibly TRBD1 on 5 matching bases. From germline, CDR1 is SGHAT and CDR2 FQNNGV. Trimming took off 8 bases at V and 6 bases at J, with 31 bases between the two ends. This CDR3 comprises 19 residues. For the CDR3, the DNA is TGTGCCAGCGCGATGACGGCCGGACATACCGCTTTTCGGCCCGGGGAGCTGTTTTTT. This gives the protein CASAMTAGHTAFRPGELFF.

This clonotype was observed a few times. The rearrangement joins TRBV12-3 or TRBV12-4 to TRBJ2-1; a weak D match, TRBD1 (5 bases). The CDR3 has 15 residues. V was shortened by 6 bases and J by 2 bases, with 14 bases between the two germline ends. The CDR3 reads CASSSGNEPYNEQFF. In nucleotides, the CDR3 is TGTGCCAGCAGCTCAGGGAATGAGCCCTACAATGAGCAGTTCTTC.

The V call is TRBV5-1, the J call TRBJ1-1; 8 nucleotides agree with TRBD1. The CDR3 consists of 16 residues. Germline V gives CDR1 SGHRS, CDR2 YFSETQ. After removal of 3 bases from V and 4 bases from J, the junction contained 11 bases not matched to a gene. CDR3 sequence reads: CASSSFSGGSGTEAFF. CDR3 nucleotide sequence: TGCGCCAGCAGCTCGTTTTCAGGGGGCTCGGGCACTGAAGCTTTCTTT.

This clonotype was picked up a small number of times. The chain couples TRBV6-2 or TRBV6-3 to TRBJ2-2; 9 bases agree with TRBD2. Germline CDR1 MNHEY, CDR2 SVGEGT. With 7 bases clipped from V and 0 bases from J, the junction kept 9 bases outside the gene matches. This CDR3 region has 17 residues. The CDR3, as DNA: TGTGCCAGCAACCGCGGGGGGGCAGATGCGAACACCGGGGAGCTGTTTTTT. The encoded protein is CASNRGGADANTGELFF.

This clonotype was observed a single time. It may be a read error: a sequence one base away is much more abundant. The chain employs TRBV7-7 and TRBJ2-1; no firm D call. This CDR3 has 13 amino acids. Per germline, CDR1 SSHAT and CDR2 FNYEAQ (reference sequence). DNA of the CDR3: TGTGCCACCAGCCCGGCGATCGGCAATGAGCAGTTCTTC. Encoded protein: CATSPAIGNEQFF.

This clonotype was found many times. The chain links TRBV27 to TRBJ2-7; TRBD2 matches at 7 bases. The CDR3 consists of 14 residues. The junction had 7 bases not matched to a gene; V was cut back by 6 bases and J by 2 bases. The V gene's germline CDR1 is MNHEY and CDR2 SMNVEV (reference sequence). The CDR3: CASRLVGRAYEQYF. DNA of the CDR3: TGTGCCAGCAGACTAGTGGGGAGGGCCTACGAGCAGTACTTC.

This clonotype was observed at least ten times. V usage is TRBV29-1 and J usage is TRBJ2-7; 7 bases map to TRBD1. Germline CDR1 reads SQVTM; CDR2 reads ANQGSEA. The CDR3 extends over 12 amino acids. V shed 7 bases and J 7 bases; nucleotides not matched to a gene: 10. The CDR3 reads CSASRQGREQYF. CDR3 in DNA: TGCAGCGCTTCACGACAGGGAAGAGAGCAGTACTTC.

This clonotype was observed many times. The gene calls are TRBV20-1 and TRBJ2-1; TRBD2 agrees at 9 bases. After removal of 0 bases from V and 0 bases from J, the junction contained 6 bases not matched to a gene. The CDR3 consists of 17 residues. Germline V gives CDR1 DFQATT, CDR2 SNEGSKA (reference sequence). CDR3 DNA sequence: TGCAGTGCTAGAGATCAAAGCGGGGGGTCCTCCTACAATGAGCAGTTCTTC. It encodes CSARDQSGGSSYNEQFF.

This clonotype appeared many times. The CDR3 protein is CASSLWAELNTEAFF. CDR3 in DNA: TGTGCCAGCAGCTTATGGGCAGAACTTAACACTGAAGCTTTCTTT. V gene TRBV7-8 combines with J gene TRBJ1-1, with D hard to call. The CDR3 is 15 residues long. The germline CDR1 and CDR2 sequences are SGHVS and FQNEAQ. V was pared by 2 bases and J by 2 bases, with 12 bases between.

This clonotype was observed many times. This rearrangement joins TRBV13 to TRBJ1-2, with unresolved D. The V end was cut by 2 bases, the J end by 0 bases, with 10 bases between. Germline lookup yields CDR1 PRHDT and CDR2 FYEKMQ (reference sequence). There are 15 residues in the CDR3. CDR3 in amino acids: CASSLNEAANYGYTF. In DNA form, the CDR3 reads TGTGCCAGCAGCTTAAATGAGGCAGCTAACTATGGCTACACCTTC.

This clonotype was counted only a few times. V gene TRBV27 combines with J gene TRBJ1-1, with a weak D call TRBD1 (5 bases). There are 14 residues in the CDR3. V was cut by 2 bases and J by 1 base, with 8 bases left in between. Germline CDR1 reads MNHEY; CDR2 reads SMNVEV (reference sequence). CDR3 nucleotide sequence: TGTGCCAGCAGTTTAGGGACGGAGAACACTGAAGCTTTCTTT. Its protein product is CASSLGTENTEAFF.

In its sample, this clonotype was seen many times. The V and J genes are TRBV18 and TRBJ2-3; no definite D call. This CDR3 is built from 12 residues. The V gene lost 5 bases and the J gene lost 6 bases, with 9 bases spanning the gap. Germline CDR1 is KGHSH and CDR2 is LQKENI. DNA of the CDR3: TGTGCCAGCTCAGGAGAGACGGATACGCAGTATTTT. It yields the protein CASSGETDTQYF.

There are many counts of this clonotype. The chain has TRBV28 and TRBJ2-3; the match to TRBD1 covers 8 bases. V was clipped by 5 bases and J by 6 bases; unmatched bases: 7. This CDR3 is built from 14 residues. Germline values: CDR1 MDHEN, CDR2 SYDVKM. DNA of the CDR3: TGTGCCAGCAGTCCCTCAGGGGGCAGGGATACGCAGTATTTT. This translates into CASSPSGGRDTQYF.

This clonotype has ten or more counts. DNA of the CDR3: TGCGCCAGCAGCCTTCACGGCGGGGGGACCTACAATGAGCAGTTCTTC. Translation gives CASSLHGGGTYNEQFF. This chain uses TRBV5-1 with TRBJ2-1; 8 bases match TRBD2. CDR3 length equals 16 residues. The germline gives CDR1 SGHRS, CDR2 YFSETQ. Unmatched junction bases numbered 8, after V lost 4 bases and J lost 2 bases.

This clonotype was found many times. The chain is built from TRBV27 and TRBJ2-4; TRBD1 is a possible D gene (6 bases). The CDR3 is made up of 15 amino acids. The V and J ends lost 6 bases and 0 bases respectively, with 12 bases between them. Germline lookup yields CDR1 MNHEY and CDR2 SMNVEV (reference sequence). CDR3 amino acids: CASRGTRLAKNIQYF. The CDR3 DNA reads TGTGCCAGCAGGGGGACAAGATTAGCCAAAAACATTCAGTACTTC.